This T cell receptor (beta chain) derives from a study of cytomegalovirus exposure and HLA in healthy donors. Deletions cut 7 bases from V and 8 bases from J, with 18 bases between. From germline, CDR1 is MDHEN and CDR2 SYDVKM. The CDR3 has 14 amino acids. This clone has just one count. Primers included in the PCR were 60 Vbeta and 13 Jbeta primers. The repertoire was sequenced with immunoSEQ multiplex PCR; TCRdb's copy has only in-frame clones and lacks some. The table lists approximately 84,000 clones, about 68% of them singletons, with about 9.1% in the top ten. This receptor was taken from a man in his forties or fifties in good health and CMV-seropositive. The sequencing sample was made of PBMCs. The genes are TRBV28 and TRBJ1-5; D is perhaps TRBD1 (6 bases). The CDR3 loop is CASTPGALREPQHF. In DNA form, the CDR3 reads TGTGCCAGCACCCCAGGGGCCCTCAGGGAGCCCCAGCATTTT. Complete variable domain (other parts from reference TRBV28 and TRBJ1-5): DVKVTQSSRYLVKRTGEKVFLECVQDMDHENMFWYRQDPGLGLRLIYFSYDVKMKEKGDIPEGYSVSREKKERFSLILESASTNQTSMYLCASTPGALREPQHFGDGTRLSIL.